The entry below describes one T cell receptor (beta chain). What this receptor recognizes is not known. No quality values exist for individual bases; no much larger clone is one base distant. This entry comes from a study of cytomegalovirus exposure and HLA in healthy donors (dated by TCRdb to 2016 to 2017). Regarding the study in general: An earlier analysis of more than 550 of the donors reported 250 to 350 Gb of sequence data and 117 million unique TCR beta sequences obtained from approximately 180 million T cells. In a later analysis, previously published TCR beta repertoires from several hundred donors were re-analyzed and high-resolution HLA genotyping was added so that TCR occurrence patterns could be studied. Typing coverage varied by locus: 629-630 donors for A, B, C, DRB1 and DQB1; roughly 560 for DQA1; more than 600 for DPA1; around 490 for DPB1. High-throughput TCR immunosequencing, statistical association of individual TCRs with disease status, and machine learning were combined to predict cytomegalovirus infection status. In addition to the first cohort of 666 subjects, a separate validation cohort of 100 to 150 different subjects was used. About 320 gigabases of sequencing data and around 87 million unique TCR sequences were included in an early release covering about 700 HLA-typed donors. Rather than using new phenotypic data, the later analysis identified candidate immune exposures from TCR beta sequences and from how often those sequences occurred across donors. The study profiled the T cell repertoires of under 700 subjects by immunosequencing and related them to cytomegalovirus serostatus. Of the roughly 410 genotyped donors, 80% to 90% were placed in the genetic ancestry cluster associated with self-reported Caucasian donors. A handful of DR-DQ haplotypes were treated as single units for association and clustering because of strong linkage in the cohort. All discovery cohort repertoires had been generated using a single sequencing platform. In an earlier analysis of several hundred of the donors, high-throughput TCR beta sequencing was used to judge whether each TCR beta V gene segment behaved as functional or pseudogenic. The study aimed to test whether signatures of past pathogen exposure could be identified by cataloging public T cell receptors. On average, around 230,000 unique TCR beta nucleotide sequences were sequenced per donor among a few hundred genotyped donors of the cohort, with 15% to 20% of those sequences being non-productive. HLA typing included class I and class II loci at four-digit resolution. Donor age, sex, ethnicity and CMV serostatus were collected together with the repertoire data. A later genetic analysis used genome-wide SNP genotypes for about three fifths of the roughly 700 donors, treating that subset as a discovery cohort.

The cohort was made up of under 800 healthy bone marrow donors. At the time of sampling, all cohort members were nominally healthy, though unrecorded immune exposures were likely present. The donor was CMV seropositive and belonged to the group of around 300 seropositive cohort members. Each donor provided a peripheral blood sample, and peripheral blood mononuclear cells were used for TCR beta sequencing. The Qiagen DNeasy Blood Extraction Kit was used to extract genomic DNA from the blood cell samples. Library prep was done by the immunoSEQ multiplex PCR assay. The multiplex PCR relied on a mix of 60 forward primers for TCR Vbeta segments and 13 reverse primers for TCR Jbeta segments. The CDR3 region of rearranged TCR beta genes was amplified from genomic DNA by a multiplex PCR assay. The Illumina HiSeq System was used to sequence the amplified TCR beta libraries as 87-base-pair reads. The paper's data handling went like this. A later analysis tallied roughly 78 million unique TCR beta chains across the 666 repertoires, and around 12 million of those chains were shared by two or more donors. Raw reads were error-corrected and collapsed into unique sequences with a nearest-neighbor algorithm that merged closely related sequences to remove PCR and sequencing errors. To assign V, D and J gene segments, CDR3 sequences were aligned to IMGT reference sequences. For a sequence to be retained, a match of at least six nucleotides to both a V gene segment and a J gene segment was required. Rearrangements were classified as productive when the CDR3 lacked stop codons and remained in frame with V and J, and all other rearrangements were classified as non-productive. CDR3 was defined according to IMGT convention as the region running from the second conserved V-encoded cysteine to the conserved J-encoded phenylalanine. The earlier analysis of about 590 of the donors excluded sequences that lacked an unambiguous match to a single V gene segment. An earlier analysis of a few hundred of the donors called V segments functional above 56.7% productive rearrangements and segregating when the between-donor standard deviation exceeded 5%. A statistical classification framework was developed to diagnose cytomegalovirus status using the catalog of TCR beta chain sequences. In a later analysis, V and J genes were assigned by comparing TCR nucleotide sequences against IMGT/GENE-DB human TR gene sequences. In a later analysis, CDR3 sequences and most-parsimonious VDJ recombination scenarios were assigned using the TCRdist pipeline. In a later analysis, each TCR beta chain was defined by its CDR3 amino acid sequence together with its V-gene family, and reads without a unique V-gene family were excluded. In a later analysis, approximately 640 highly shared, low-generation-probability nucleotide sequences were removed to address suspected cross-contamination and a sequencing artifact. In a later analysis, a clonal expansion index for each public chain was calculated from normalized within-repertoire ranks of inferred template counts. A later analysis computed generation probabilities with a VDJ recombination model fitted to out-of-frame rearrangements, and checked the results against IGoR. In a later analysis, hypergeometric tests were used to score TCR-TCR, TCR-HLA and TCR-CMV co-occurrence, with a repertoire-size bias correction applied to TCR pairs. In a later analysis, false discovery rates were estimated by permuting HLA or CMV assignments 20 times. In a later analysis, co-occurring TCRs were grouped using DBSCAN, and TCRdist sequence similarity was added for clustering within HLA-allele-positive subsets. For co-occurrence clustering, repertoires with fewer than 30,000 or more than 120,000 public chains were excluded, along with 4 to 6 repertoires with anomalous nucleotide sharing. TCRdb re-hosts the immuneACCESS table, in-frame sequences only. Its copies lack some clones; in the studies checked, an unresolved V gene accounts for under half of them, and the cause for the rest is not known. Clonal size and the V and J genes are those of that table, whereas D and trimming came from the DNA. Within this sample are tens of thousands of clones, with about two thirds of them counted one time only. 9.5% to 13% of the sample is held by the ten biggest clonotypes.

Findings and caveats that apply to the study as a whole: A few of the identified cytomegalovirus-associated TCR beta chains were confirmed in vitro to be specific for cytomegalovirus antigens. An earlier analysis of approximately 590 of the donors showed that most TCR beta V segments appeared in productive rearrangements either about 87% or about 30% of the time, which broadly matched IMGT annotations. In a later analysis, most CMV-associated TCR beta chains were found to appear HLA-restricted, with HLA associations seemingly driven largely by CMV exposure. In a later analysis, several top co-occurrence clusters were reported to appear linked to parvovirus B19, influenza, CMV and Epstein-Barr virus. A further reported finding was that TCR beta sequences accurately predicted the HLA-A and HLA-B alleles for most subjects in the first cohort. CMV serostatus was the only immune exposure information available for the cohort. In the study, around 150 TCR beta chains were listed as associated with cytomegalovirus. Because HLA typing was missing for some donors at each locus, association tests included only the typed subset. Because counts were too low, about 18 rarely observed V segments, including chromosome 9 orphons, were left out of the earlier analysis of 500 to 650 of the donors. A later analysis associated roughly 17,000 TCR beta sequences with specific HLA alleles at a false discovery rate of 0.05. A cluster of highly shared sequence variants was judged likely to represent a technical artifact of the sequencing pipeline. A later genetic analysis reported fewer N-insertions in productive TCRs among donors in an Asian-associated ancestry cluster than the roughly 700-donor mean. The authors suggested that the approach could potentially be extended to other disease states and immunological phenotypes. A later analysis found that HLA-associated TCR beta chains were more clonally expanded and had lower generation probabilities than equally common non-associated chains. The presence/absence analyses assumed that sequencing depth was roughly uniform across donors, and that assumption may not be true. Only TCR beta chains were sequenced in this cohort, and the absence of alpha or paired-chain data limited detectable features. Most TCR sequences were observed very rarely across donors, whereas some public TCRs were present in many individuals. According to a later analysis, TCR association rates differed among HLA loci, with DRB1 alleles showing the most associated TCRs and HLA-C alleles showing the fewest. Strong co-occurrence of HLA alleles, especially DR and DQ, made assigning TCR associations to individual alleles difficult. Linkage disequilibrium might explain the correlated functional status among segregating V segments, but an unknown experimental factor could not be ruled out. The classifier was reported to diagnose cytomegalovirus status with high specificity and sensitivity in both the original cohort and the validation cohort. An association between a missense DCLRE1C variant and V-gene and J-gene trimming of TCR beta chains was found in a later genetic analysis and replicated in an independent cohort.

The sequence derives from a woman aged 40 to 49 in good health and CMV-seropositive. The sequenced sample was PBMCs.

The CDR3 corresponds to CASSLGRSGTYEQYF. The nucleotides read TGTGCCAGCAGCTTAGGCAGGTCAGGAACCTACGAGCAGTACTTC. The chain was built from TRBV11-3 and TRBJ2-7; no D segment can be confidently identified. CDR1 and CDR2, per the germline V gene, are SGHNT and YENEEA. V lost 1 base and J lost 2 bases; the stretch between them is 12 bases long. Spanning cysteine to phenylalanine, the CDR3 consists of 15 amino acids. Of the read, only the CDR3 DNA is kept; its 45 bases are in frame from base 1.